This entry features one T cell receptor (beta chain) sequence. No antigen is known for it. Sequencing was performed with immunoSEQ multiplex PCR; in TCRdb, only in-frame clones are kept and a portion is missing. The sample yields 130,000 or so clones, 92% seen once. The sample originates from a study of T cell responses to AZD1222 COVID-19 vaccine. Study at large: Investigators merged groups given second doses at roughly 4 or roughly 12 weeks.

Broader study findings: Spike-specific TCR breadth rose after two AZD1222 doses, and depth rose as well. Dominant at 160-218 and 743-854, vaccine-associated CD4 TCRs also spanned spike. Donor demographics were predominantly white British with a female majority; clonal diversity may be underestimated.

Losses at the gene ends were 3 bases for V and 6 bases for J; bases not matched to a gene: 6. CDR3 size: 15 residues. Germline CDR1 and CDR2: GTSNPN and SVGIG (reference sequence). This chain uses TRBV30 with TRBJ2-2; TRBD1 agrees at 11 bases. Source: peripheral blood, taken on day 0 of AZD1222 vaccination. The source of this sequence is an adult in good health. As DNA, the CDR3 is TGTGCCTGGAGCCGTTGGGGACAGGGGGCCGGGGAGCTGTTTTTT. It encodes CAWSRWGQGAGELFF.